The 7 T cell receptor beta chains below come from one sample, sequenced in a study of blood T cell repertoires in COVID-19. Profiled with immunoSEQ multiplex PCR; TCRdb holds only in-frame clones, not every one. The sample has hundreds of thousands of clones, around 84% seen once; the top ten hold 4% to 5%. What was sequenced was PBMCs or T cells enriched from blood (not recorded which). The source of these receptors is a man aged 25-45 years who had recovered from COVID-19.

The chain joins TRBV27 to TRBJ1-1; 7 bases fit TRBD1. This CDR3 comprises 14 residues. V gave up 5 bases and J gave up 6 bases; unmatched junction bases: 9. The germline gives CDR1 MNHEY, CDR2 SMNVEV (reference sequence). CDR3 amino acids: CASSIDRVGAEAFF. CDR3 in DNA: TGTGCCAGCAGTATCGACAGGGTGGGCGCTGAAGCTTTCTTT.

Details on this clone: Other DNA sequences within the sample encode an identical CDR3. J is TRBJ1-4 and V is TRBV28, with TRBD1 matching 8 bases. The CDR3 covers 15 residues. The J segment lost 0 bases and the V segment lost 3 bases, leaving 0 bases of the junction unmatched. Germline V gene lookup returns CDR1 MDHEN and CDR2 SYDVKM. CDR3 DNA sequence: TGTGCCAGCAGTTTGGGACAGGCAACTAATGAAAAACTGTTTTTT. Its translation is CASSLGQATNEKLFF.

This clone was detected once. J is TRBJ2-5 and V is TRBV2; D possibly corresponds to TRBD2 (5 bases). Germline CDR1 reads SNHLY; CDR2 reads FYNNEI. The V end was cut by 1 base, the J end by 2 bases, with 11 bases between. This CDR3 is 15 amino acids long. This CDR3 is CASSEEEGSQETQYF. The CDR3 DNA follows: TGTGCCAGCAGTGAAGAAGAGGGTTCTCAAGAGACCCAGTACTTC. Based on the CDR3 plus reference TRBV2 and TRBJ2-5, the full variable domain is EPEVTQTPSHQVTQMGQEVILRCVPISNHLYFYWYRQILGQKVEFLVSFYNNEISEKSEIFDDQFSVERPDGSNFTLKIRSTKLEDSAMYFCASSEEEGSQETQYFGPGTRLLVL.

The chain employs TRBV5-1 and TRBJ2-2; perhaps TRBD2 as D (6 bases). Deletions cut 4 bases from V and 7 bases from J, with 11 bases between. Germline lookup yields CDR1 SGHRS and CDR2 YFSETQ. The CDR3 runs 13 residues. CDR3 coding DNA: TGCGCCAGCAGCCCGGGGACTTTCGGGGAGCTGTTTTTT. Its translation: CASSPGTFGELFF.

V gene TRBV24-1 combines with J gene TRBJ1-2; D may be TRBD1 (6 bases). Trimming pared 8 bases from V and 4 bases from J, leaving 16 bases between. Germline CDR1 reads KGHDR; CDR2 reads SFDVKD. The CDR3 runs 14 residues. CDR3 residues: CATTSIWGPYGYTF. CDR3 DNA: TGTGCCACCACCTCTATTTGGGGGCCCTATGGCTACACCTTC.

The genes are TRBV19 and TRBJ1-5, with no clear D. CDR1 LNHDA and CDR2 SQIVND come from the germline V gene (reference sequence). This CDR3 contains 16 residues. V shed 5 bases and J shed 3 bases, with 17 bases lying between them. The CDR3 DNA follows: TGTGCCAGTAGTCTCCACTGGCAGGTCTTCAATCAGCCCCAGCATTTT. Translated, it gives CASSLHWQVFNQPQHF.

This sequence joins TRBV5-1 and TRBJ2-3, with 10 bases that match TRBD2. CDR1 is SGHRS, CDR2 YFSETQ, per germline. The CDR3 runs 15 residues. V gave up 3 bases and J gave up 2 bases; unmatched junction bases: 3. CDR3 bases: TGCGCCAGCAGCTCCCTAGCGGGGGTCACAGATACGCAGTATTTT. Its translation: CASSSLAGVTDTQYF.